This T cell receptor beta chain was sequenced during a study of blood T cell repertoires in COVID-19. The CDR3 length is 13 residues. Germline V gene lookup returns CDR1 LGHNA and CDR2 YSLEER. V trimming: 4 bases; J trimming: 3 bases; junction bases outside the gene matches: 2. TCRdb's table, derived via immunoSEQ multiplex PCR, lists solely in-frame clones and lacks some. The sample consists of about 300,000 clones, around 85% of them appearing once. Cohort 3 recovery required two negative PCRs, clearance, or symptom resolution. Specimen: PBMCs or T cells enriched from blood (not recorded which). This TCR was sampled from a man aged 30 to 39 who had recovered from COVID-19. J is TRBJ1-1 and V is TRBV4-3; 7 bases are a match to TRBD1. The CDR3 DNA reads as TGCGCCAGCAGCCGTACAGGGGACACTGAAGCTTTCTTT. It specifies CASSRTGDTEAFF.